The 31 T cell receptor beta chains listed next were all sequenced from one sample in a study of blood T cell repertoires in COVID-19. TCRdb's table, derived via immunoSEQ multiplex PCR, lists solely in-frame clones and lacks some. The top ten clones hold approximately 24% of a sample with around 180,000 clones, approximately 90% of them seen once. Specimen: peripheral blood. These receptors were taken from a man in his fifties or sixties with acute or convalescent COVID-19.

The V gene is TRBV3-1 (or the pseudogene TRBV3-2), the J gene TRBJ2-7, with D maybe TRBD1 (5 bases). The CDR3 has 13 residues. Germline CDR1 reads LGHDT; CDR2 reads YNNKEL (reference sequence). Trimming cost V 2 bases and J 6 bases, with 11 bases left between them. The CDR3 region is CASSQSRVSEQYF. DNA for the CDR3: TGTGCCAGCAGCCAATCCAGGGTAAGCGAGCAGTACTTC.

The V call is TRBV14, the J call TRBJ1-2; TRBD1 aligns across 9 bases. V was pared by 2 bases and J by 5 bases, with 12 bases of the junction left unmatched. CDR3 length: 17 amino acids. Germline CDR1 reads SGHDN; CDR2 reads FVKESK. The CDR3 loop reads CASSQQAGTGIMYGYTF. CDR3 nucleotides: TGTGCCAGCAGCCAACAAGCCGGGACAGGGATTATGTATGGCTACACCTTC.

The J gene is TRBJ2-5, the V gene TRBV7-3, with D possibly being TRBD2 (7 bases). The CDR3 runs to 16 residues. CDR1 and CDR2 from the germline V gene are SGHTA and FQGTGA. V lost 2 bases and J lost 2, with 15 bases in between. CDR3 sequence reads: CASSLGKGGLQETQYF. CDR3 nucleotides: TGTGCCAGCAGCTTAGGGAAGGGGGGGCTTCAAGAGACCCAGTACTTC.

The chain combines TRBV5-1 with TRBJ2-2, with a weak D call TRBD1 (6 bases). The CDR3 is 15 residues long. V lost 1 base and J 3 bases, leaving 10 bases between the germline ends. Germline assignment: CDR1 SGHRS and CDR2 YFSETQ. DNA of the CDR3: TGCGCCAGCAGCTTGCAGGGGATAGACACCGGGGAGCTGTTTTTT. Translated, it gives CASSLQGIDTGELFF.

This clone occurred a few times. The same CDR3 also results from other DNA sequences found in this sample. The chain recombines TRBV12-5 with TRBJ2-2; perhaps TRBD1 as D (6 bases). CDR3 length: 16 amino acids. Deletions cut 1 base from V and 1 base from J, with 10 bases between. From germline, CDR1 is LGHNT and CDR2 FRNRAP. The DNA of the CDR3 is TGTGCTAGTGGTTTGGGCCGACAGGTGAACACCGGGGAGCTGTTTTTT. This translates into CASGLGRQVNTGELFF.

J is TRBJ1-2 and V is TRBV29-1; D possibly corresponds to TRBD1 (6 bases). The CDR3 is 13 amino acids. The germline CDR1 and CDR2 sequences are SQVTM and ANQGSEA. The ends were cut back, 1 base at V and 6 bases at J, with 12 bases in the middle. DNA of the CDR3: TGCAGCGTTGAAGGTGGGGGCGCCGATGGCTACACCTTC. Protein product: CSVEGGGADGYTF.

The chain joins TRBV29-1 to TRBJ1-1, with a possible D match to TRBD1 (6 bases). Germline V gene data show CDR1 as SQVTM and CDR2 as ANQGSEA. This CDR3 has 11 residues. Trimming removed 5 bases at V and 3 bases at J, with 7 bases between. CDR3 loop: CSVQGYTEAFF. CDR3 sequence (DNA): TGCAGCGTTCAGGGGTACACTGAAGCTTTCTTT.

This clone appeared once. V gene TRBV30 combines with J gene TRBJ2-1; 10 bases fit TRBD2. Trimming at V came to 1 base and at J to 2 bases, leaving 5 bases not matched to a gene. The CDR3 consists of 16 residues. Germline V lookup: CDR1 GTSNPN, CDR2 SVGIG (reference sequence). The DNA for the CDR3 is TGTGCCTGGAGTGAATCCAGCGGGGGGGCCTACAATGAGCAGTTCTTC. Its translation: CAWSESSGGAYNEQFF.

V is TRBV19 and J is TRBJ2-7; a weak D match, TRBD2 (6 bases). This CDR3 contains 13 residues. Germline V gives CDR1 LNHDA, CDR2 SQIVND (reference sequence). V was cut by 10 bases and J by 1 base, with 14 bases left in between. The chain's CDR3 is CATGPGGSYEQYV. CDR3 DNA: TGTGCCACAGGCCCCGGGGGTTCCTACGAGCAGTACGTC.

The rearrangement joins TRBV19 to TRBJ2-5, with TRBD2 matching 7 bases. The V segment lost 5 bases and the J segment 1 base; nucleotides outside the gene matches: 4. CDR3 size: 14 residues. Germline CDR1 reads LNHDA; CDR2 reads SQIVND (reference sequence). The CDR3 protein is CASSDGGVQETQYF. CDR3 nucleotides: TGTGCCAGTAGTGATGGGGGGGTCCAAGAGACCCAGTACTTC.

J is TRBJ1-1 and V is TRBV7-9; D unresolved. This CDR3 is built from 12 residues. V gave up 5 bases and J gave up 5 bases, with 9 bases separating them. CDR1 is SEHNR and CDR2 is FQNEAQ in the germline V gene (reference sequence). In nucleotides, the CDR3 is TGTGCCAGCAGCCAAACGGGGACTGAAGCTTTCTTT. Protein: CASSQTGTEAFF.

The CDR3 coding sequence is TGCGCCAGCAGCCCTACTAGTTCTGCGGCCAAAAACATTCAGTACTTC. This encodes CASSPTSSAAKNIQYF. The gene calls are TRBV4-1 and TRBJ2-4, with D maybe TRBD2 (5 bases). The CDR3 loop spans 16 amino acids. Germline CDR1 MGHRA, CDR2 YSYEKL. Trimming shortened V by 4 bases and J by 1 base, and 14 bases separated the two germline ends.

This clone has only a few counts. The CDR3 region is CASKYPTTTYGYTF. CDR3 bases: TGTGCCAGCAAATATCCGACAACCACGTATGGCTACACCTTC. V gene TRBV6-5 combines with J gene TRBJ1-2; D unresolved. V lost 7 bases and J 5 bases, leaving 17 bases between the germline ends. The CDR3 is 14 residues long. Per germline, CDR1 MNHEY and CDR2 SVGAGI.

V usage is TRBV19 and J usage is TRBJ2-5; TRBD2 matches 8 bases. The germline gives CDR1 LNHDA, CDR2 SQIVND (reference sequence). Germline trimming cut 6 bases from V and 2 bases from J; bases unmatched to any gene: 8. The CDR3 covers 15 residues. CDR3 nucleotides: TGTGCCAGTAGGACGGGGATAGCGGGGCAAGAGACCCAGTACTTC. Amino acids: CASRTGIAGQETQYF.

The chain combines TRBV11-3 with TRBJ2-5; maybe TRBD2 (6 bases). Germline V gives CDR1 SGHNT, CDR2 YENEEA. The CDR3 totals 16 residues. Trimming removed 3 bases from V and 0 bases from J, with 14 bases in between. This CDR3 reads CASSFWVGEDQETQYF. The CDR3 DNA is TGTGCCAGCAGCTTTTGGGTAGGGGAGGACCAAGAGACCCAGTACTTC.

The chain has TRBV29-1 and TRBJ2-5, with D perhaps matching TRBD2 (5 bases). Between the trimmed V and J ends, which lost 4 bases and 4 bases, there was a span of 10 bases. CDR1 SQVTM and CDR2 ANQGSEA come from the germline V gene. This CDR3 is 12 amino acids long. CDR3 amino acids: CSVATRRETQYF. CDR3 bases: TGCAGCGTTGCTACTAGGAGAGAGACCCAGTACTTC.

This chain joins TRBV2 and TRBJ1-5; D is unclear. The CDR3 consists of 15 residues. Germline assignment: CDR1 SNHLY and CDR2 FYNNEI. The V gene lost 6 bases and the J gene lost 0 bases, with 12 bases spanning the gap. Written as DNA, the CDR3 is TGTGCCAGCAGGGCTGGTCGGAGTAGCAATCAGCCCCAGCATTTT. It is translated as CASRAGRSSNQPQHF. Filled out from reference TRBV2 and TRBJ1-5, the complete variable domain reads EPEVTQTPSHQVTQMGQEVILRCVPISNHLYFYWYRQILGQKVEFLVSFYNNEISEKSEIFDDQFSVERPDGSNFTLKIRSTKLEDSAMYFCASRAGRSSNQPQHFGDGTRLSIL.

This chain joins TRBV4-2 and TRBJ1-5, with TRBD1 matching over 8 bases. CDR3 length equals 14 residues. CDR1 and CDR2 from the germline V gene are LGHNA and YNFKEQ. V shed 3 bases and J 3 bases; nucleotides not matched to a gene: 1. The CDR3 protein is CASSQTGDNQPQHF. The CDR3 region has the DNA TGTGCCAGCAGCCAGACAGGGGACAATCAGCCCCAGCATTTT.

The table lists this clone with a few counts. V usage is TRBV19 and J usage is TRBJ2-2; 7 positions match TRBD1. CDR1 is LNHDA and CDR2 is SQIVND in the germline V gene (reference sequence). J gave up 7 bases and V 5 bases, and 7 bases lay outside the gene matches. This CDR3 is 14 amino acids long. The CDR3 bases are TGTGCCAGTAGTCAGACAGGGTATGACGGGGAGCTGTTTTTT. Translation: CASSQTGYDGELFF.

The gene calls are TRBV27 and TRBJ2-7; 7 bases align to TRBD1. The germline CDR1 and CDR2 sequences are MNHEY and SMNVEV (reference sequence). V shed 3 bases, J shed 0 bases, and the junction held 2 bases outside the gene matches. The CDR3 contains 14 residues. The DNA for the CDR3 is TGTGCCAGCAGTTTGGGGACAGACTCCTACGAGCAGTACGTC. It is translated as CASSLGTDSYEQYV.

The chain combines TRBV6-5 with TRBJ2-1; 10 bases are a match to TRBD2. The CDR3 has 15 amino acids. V was clipped by 7 bases and J by 5 bases; unmatched bases: 8. Germline CDR1 MNHEY, CDR2 SVGAGI. DNA of the CDR3: TGTGCCAGCATAGAGGGACTAGCGTACAACAATGAGCAGTTCTTC. Protein sequence: CASIEGLAYNNEQFF.

The chain couples TRBV20-1 to TRBJ2-2, with D tentatively TRBD2 (6 bases). This CDR3 comprises 16 residues. The germline V gene encodes CDR1 DFQATT and CDR2 SNEGSKA (reference sequence). V was trimmed by 5 bases and J by 0 bases, leaving 16 bases between them. CDR3 DNA sequence: TGCAGTGCTCGTGCAGCGGGTATCGCGAACACCGGGGAGCTGTTTTTT. Its translation is CSARAAGIANTGELFF.

The chain joins TRBV2 to TRBJ2-7, with 12 bases matching TRBD2. Germline V lookup: CDR1 SNHLY, CDR2 FYNNEI. This CDR3 contains 15 residues. V shed 1 base and J 5 bases; nucleotides not matched to a gene: 3. CDR3 nucleotide sequence: TGTGCCAGCAGTGAAGGACTAGCGGGAGTTCACGAGCAGTACTTC. Residues: CASSEGLAGVHEQYF.

In DNA form, the CDR3 reads TGTGCCAGTAGTATGACAGGGCGGACTGAAGCTTTCTTT. Protein product: CASSMTGRTEAFF. The genes are TRBV19 and TRBJ1-1; 7 bases are shared with TRBD1. The CDR3 consists of 13 residues. Germline lookup yields CDR1 LNHDA and CDR2 SQIVND (reference sequence). V lost 3 bases and J lost 5; bases outside the gene matches: 3.

The chain links TRBV9 to TRBJ2-5; D call uncertain. The germline V and J ends were trimmed by 3 bases and 3 bases, with 6 bases remaining between them. CDR3 size: 12 residues. From germline, CDR1 is SGDLS and CDR2 YYNGEE. Here the CDR3 reads CASSALEETQYF. The CDR3 region has the DNA TGTGCCAGCAGCGCTCTAGAAGAGACCCAGTACTTC. The whole variable domain, remainder taken from reference TRBV9 and TRBJ2-5, is DSGVTQTPKHLITATGQRVTLRCSPRSGDLSVYWYQQSLDQGLQFLIQYYNGEERAKGNILERFSAQQFPDLHSELNLSSLELGDSALYFCASSALEETQYFGPGTRLLVL.

The chain is built from TRBV19 and TRBJ2-7, with 8 bases lining up with TRBD1. The CDR3 has 14 amino acids. Losses at the gene ends were 4 bases for V and 1 base for J; bases not matched to a gene: 3. CDR1 and CDR2 (germline): LNHDA, SQIVND (reference sequence). The CDR3 loop is CASSRDRTSYEQYF. As DNA, the CDR3 is TGTGCCAGTAGTAGGGACAGGACGTCCTACGAGCAGTACTTC.

The J gene is TRBJ1-3, the V gene TRBV24-1, with 8 bases matching TRBD1. CDR1 KGHDR and CDR2 SFDVKD come from the germline V gene. The V gene end was trimmed by 5 bases and the J gene end by 1 base; junction bases not matched to a gene: 6. CDR3 length: 16 amino acids. The CDR3 loop is CATSGPGQGSGNTIYF. CDR3 in DNA: TGTGCCACCAGTGGGCCAGGACAGGGATCTGGAAACACCATATATTTT.

V is TRBV27 and J is TRBJ1-2; TRBD1 might be the D (5 bases). The CDR3 has 14 amino acids. V lost 5 bases to trimming and J lost 5 bases, with 15 bases between them. The germline V gene encodes CDR1 MNHEY and CDR2 SMNVEV (reference sequence). Written as DNA, the CDR3 is TGTGCCAGCAGTCCGACCCCGGGGACTTATGGCTACACCTTC. Translating it yields CASSPTPGTYGYTF.

This clone has more than one count but fewer than ten. The V call is TRBV2, the J call TRBJ1-1, with a possible D match to TRBD1 (5 bases). The CDR3 covers 13 residues. Germline CDR1 SNHLY, CDR2 FYNNEI. Trimming removed 5 bases from V and 4 bases from J, with 11 bases in between. CDR3 DNA: TGTGCCAGCAGTTCCCAGGGAAGCACTGAAGCTTTCTTT. Translating gives CASSSQGSTEAFF.

V and J are TRBV3-1 (or the pseudogene TRBV3-2) and TRBJ2-2; tentative D call: TRBD1 (6 bases). The length of the CDR3 is 14 residues. Germline V gene data show CDR1 as LGHDT and CDR2 as YNNKEL (reference sequence). The V end was cut by 4 bases, the J end by 3 bases, with 9 bases between. The CDR3 protein is CASSRHRDTGELFF. The CDR3, as DNA: TGTGCCAGCAGCCGCCACAGGGACACCGGGGAGCTGTTTTTT.

This sequence joins TRBV11-3 and TRBJ1-2; perhaps TRBD1 as D (6 bases). The germline CDR1 and CDR2 sequences are SGHNT and YENEEA. This CDR3 region has 15 residues. Trimming shortened V by 5 bases and J by 0 bases, and 13 bases separated the two germline ends. This CDR3 reads CASSPGVISNYGYTF. The CDR3 coding sequence is TGTGCCAGCAGCCCAGGGGTGATTTCTAACTATGGCTACACCTTC.